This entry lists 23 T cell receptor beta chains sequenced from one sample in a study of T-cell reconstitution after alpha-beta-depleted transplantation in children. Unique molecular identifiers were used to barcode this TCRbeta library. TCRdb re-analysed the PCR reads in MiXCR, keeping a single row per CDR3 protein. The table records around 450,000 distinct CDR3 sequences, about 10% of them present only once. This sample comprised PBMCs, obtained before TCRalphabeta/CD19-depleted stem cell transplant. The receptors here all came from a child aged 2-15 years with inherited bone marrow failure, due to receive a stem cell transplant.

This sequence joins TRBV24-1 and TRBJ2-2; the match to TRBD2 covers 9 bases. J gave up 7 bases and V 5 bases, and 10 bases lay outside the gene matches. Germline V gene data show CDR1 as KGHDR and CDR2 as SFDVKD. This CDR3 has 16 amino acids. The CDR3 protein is CATSAWREGYIGELFF. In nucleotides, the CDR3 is TGTGCCACCAGTGCTTGGCGGGAGGGGTATATCGGGGAGCTGTTTTTT.

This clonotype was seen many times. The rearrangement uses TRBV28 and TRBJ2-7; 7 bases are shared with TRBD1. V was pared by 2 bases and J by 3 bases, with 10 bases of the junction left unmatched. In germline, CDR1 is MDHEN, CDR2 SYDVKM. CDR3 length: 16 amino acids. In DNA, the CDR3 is TGTGCCAGCAGTTTAGGGACGGACAGGAGACTCTACGAGCAGTACTTC. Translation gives CASSLGTDRRLYEQYF.

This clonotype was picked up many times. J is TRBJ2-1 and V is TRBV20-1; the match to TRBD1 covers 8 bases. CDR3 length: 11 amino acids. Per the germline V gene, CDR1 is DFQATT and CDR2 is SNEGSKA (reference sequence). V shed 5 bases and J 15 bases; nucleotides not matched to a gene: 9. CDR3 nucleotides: TGCAGTGCTTCCTCCCGACAGGGGTCGTTCTTC. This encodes CSASSRQGSFF.

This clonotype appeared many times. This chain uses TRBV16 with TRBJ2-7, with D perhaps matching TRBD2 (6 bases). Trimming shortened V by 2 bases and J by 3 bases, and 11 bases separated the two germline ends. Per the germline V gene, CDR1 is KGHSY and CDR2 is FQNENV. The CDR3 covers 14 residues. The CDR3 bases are TGTGCCAGCAGCCAAGGACGGGGGAGCTACGAGCAGTACTTC. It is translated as CASSQGRGSYEQYF. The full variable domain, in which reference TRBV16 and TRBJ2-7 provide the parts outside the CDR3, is GEEVAQTPKHLVRGEGQKAKLYCAPIKGHSYVFWYQQVLKNEFKFLISFQNENVFDETGMPKERFSAKCLPNSPCSLEIQATKLEDSAVYFCASSQGRGSYEQYFGPGTRLTVT.

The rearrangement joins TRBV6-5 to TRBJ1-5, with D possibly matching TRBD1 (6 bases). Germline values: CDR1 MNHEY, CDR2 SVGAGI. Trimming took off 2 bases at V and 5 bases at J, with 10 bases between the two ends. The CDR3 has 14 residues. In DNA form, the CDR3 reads TGTGCCAGCAGTTACAGGGAGGGGGATCAGCCCCAGCATTTT. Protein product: CASSYREGDQPQHF.

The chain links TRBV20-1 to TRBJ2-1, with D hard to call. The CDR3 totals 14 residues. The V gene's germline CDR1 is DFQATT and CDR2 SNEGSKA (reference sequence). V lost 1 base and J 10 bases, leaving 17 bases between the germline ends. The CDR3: CSARVPEAHIEQFF. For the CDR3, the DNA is TGCAGTGCTAGAGTGCCGGAAGCCCATATCGAGCAGTTCTTC.

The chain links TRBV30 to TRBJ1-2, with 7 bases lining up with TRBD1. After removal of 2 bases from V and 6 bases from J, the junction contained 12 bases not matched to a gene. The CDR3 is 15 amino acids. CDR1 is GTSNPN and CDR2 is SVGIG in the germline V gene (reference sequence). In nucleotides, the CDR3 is TGTGCCTGGAGTTTGATCGACAGGGAGCGAGATGGCTACACCTTC. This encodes CAWSLIDRERDGYTF.

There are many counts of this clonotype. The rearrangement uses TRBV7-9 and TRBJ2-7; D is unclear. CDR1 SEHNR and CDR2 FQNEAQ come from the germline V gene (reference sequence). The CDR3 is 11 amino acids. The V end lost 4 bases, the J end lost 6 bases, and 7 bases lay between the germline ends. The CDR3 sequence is CASSSTPEQYF. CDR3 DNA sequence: TGTGCCAGCAGCTCCACCCCCGAGCAGTACTTC.

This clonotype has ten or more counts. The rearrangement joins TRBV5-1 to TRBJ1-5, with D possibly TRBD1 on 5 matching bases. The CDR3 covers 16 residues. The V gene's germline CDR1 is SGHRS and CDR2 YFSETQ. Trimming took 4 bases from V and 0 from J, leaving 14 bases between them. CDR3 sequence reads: CASSPGTLDSNQPQHF. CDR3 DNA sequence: TGCGCCAGCAGCCCTGGGACGCTTGATAGCAATCAGCCCCAGCATTTT.

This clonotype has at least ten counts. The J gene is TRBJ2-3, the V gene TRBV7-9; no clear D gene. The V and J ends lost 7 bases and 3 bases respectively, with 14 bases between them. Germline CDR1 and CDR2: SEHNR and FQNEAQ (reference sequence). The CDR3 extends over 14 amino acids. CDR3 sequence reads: CASIPIWWTDTQYF. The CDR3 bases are TGTGCCAGCATCCCTATTTGGTGGACAGATACGCAGTATTTT. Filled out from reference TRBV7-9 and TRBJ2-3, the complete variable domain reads DTGVSQNPRHKITKRGQNVTFRCDPISEHNRLYWYRQTLGQGPEFLTYFQNEAQLEKSRLLSDRFSAERPKGSFSTLEIQRTEQGDSAMYLCASIPIWWTDTQYFGPGTRLTVL.

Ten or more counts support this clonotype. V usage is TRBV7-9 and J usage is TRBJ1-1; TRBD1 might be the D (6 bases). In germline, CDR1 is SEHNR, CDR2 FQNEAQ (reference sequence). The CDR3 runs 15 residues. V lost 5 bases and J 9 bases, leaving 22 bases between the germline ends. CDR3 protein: CASSPLEARGEKAFF. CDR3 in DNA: TGTGCCAGCAGCCCTCTTGAAGCCAGGGGAGAAAAAGCTTTCTTT.

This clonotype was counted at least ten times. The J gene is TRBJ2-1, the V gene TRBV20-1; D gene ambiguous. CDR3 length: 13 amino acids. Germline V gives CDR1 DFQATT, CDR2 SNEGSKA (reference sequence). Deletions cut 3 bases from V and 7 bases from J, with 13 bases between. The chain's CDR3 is CSASVSHANEQFF. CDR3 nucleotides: TGCAGTGCTAGCGTCTCGCATGCGAATGAGCAGTTCTTC.

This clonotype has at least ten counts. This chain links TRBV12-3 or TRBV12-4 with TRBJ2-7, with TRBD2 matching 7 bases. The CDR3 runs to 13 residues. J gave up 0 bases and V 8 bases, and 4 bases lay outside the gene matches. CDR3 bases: TGTGCCAGCCGACTAGCCAGCTCCTACGAGCAGTACTTC. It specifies CASRLASSYEQYF.

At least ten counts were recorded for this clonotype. The CDR3: CATSPGFPSPSGSTDTQYF. DNA for the CDR3: TGTGCCACCAGTCCCGGATTTCCCTCCCCGAGCGGGAGTACAGATACGCAGTATTTT. V and J are TRBV24-1 and TRBJ2-3; 8 positions match TRBD2. V gave up 6 bases and J gave up 3 bases; unmatched junction bases: 19. Germline values: CDR1 KGHDR, CDR2 SFDVKD. The CDR3 is 19 residues long.

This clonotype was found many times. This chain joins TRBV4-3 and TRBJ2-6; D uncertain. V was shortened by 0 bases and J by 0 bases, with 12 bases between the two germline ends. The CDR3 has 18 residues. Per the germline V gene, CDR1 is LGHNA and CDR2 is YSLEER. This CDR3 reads CASSQEKSWFSGANVLTF. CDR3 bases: TGCGCCAGCAGCCAAGAAAAGAGTTGGTTCTCTGGGGCCAACGTCCTGACTTTC.

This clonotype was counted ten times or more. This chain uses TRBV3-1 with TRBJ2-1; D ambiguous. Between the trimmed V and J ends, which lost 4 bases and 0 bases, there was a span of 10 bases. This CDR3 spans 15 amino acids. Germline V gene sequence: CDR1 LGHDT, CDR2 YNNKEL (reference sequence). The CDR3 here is CASSPIPSSYNEQFF. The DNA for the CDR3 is TGTGCCAGCAGCCCCATCCCGAGCTCCTACAATGAGCAGTTCTTC.

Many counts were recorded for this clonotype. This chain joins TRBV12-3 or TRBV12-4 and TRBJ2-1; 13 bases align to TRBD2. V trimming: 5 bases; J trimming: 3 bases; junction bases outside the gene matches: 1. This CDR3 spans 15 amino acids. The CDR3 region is CASSGLAGVYNEQFF. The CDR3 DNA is TGTGCCAGCAGTGGACTAGCGGGAGTCTACAATGAGCAGTTCTTC.

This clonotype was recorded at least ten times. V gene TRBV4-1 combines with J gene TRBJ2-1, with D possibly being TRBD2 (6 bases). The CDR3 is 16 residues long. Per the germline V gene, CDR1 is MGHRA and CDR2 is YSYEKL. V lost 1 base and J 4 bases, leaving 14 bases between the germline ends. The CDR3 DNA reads TGCGCCAGCAGCCAAGGCAGGGCGGAGGGTTACAATGAGCAGTTCTTC. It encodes CASSQGRAEGYNEQFF.

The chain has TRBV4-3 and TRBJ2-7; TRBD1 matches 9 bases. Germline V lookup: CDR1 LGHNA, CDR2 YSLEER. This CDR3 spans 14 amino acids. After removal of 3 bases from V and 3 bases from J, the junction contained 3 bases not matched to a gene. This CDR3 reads CASSQGTGNYEQYF. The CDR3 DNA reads TGCGCCAGCAGCCAGGGGACAGGGAACTACGAGCAGTACTTC.

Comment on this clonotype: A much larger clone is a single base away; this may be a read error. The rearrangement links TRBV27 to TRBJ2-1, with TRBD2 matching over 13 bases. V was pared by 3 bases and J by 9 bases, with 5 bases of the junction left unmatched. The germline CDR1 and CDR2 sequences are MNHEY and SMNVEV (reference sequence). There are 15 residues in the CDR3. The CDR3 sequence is CASSFGLAGDSEQFF. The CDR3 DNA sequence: TGTGCCAGCAGTTTTGGACTAGCGGGGGACAGTGAGCAGTTCTTC.

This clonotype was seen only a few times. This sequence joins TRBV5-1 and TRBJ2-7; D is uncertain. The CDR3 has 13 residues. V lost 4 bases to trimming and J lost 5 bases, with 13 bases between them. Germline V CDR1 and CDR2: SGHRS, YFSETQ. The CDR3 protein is CASSPPRPHEQYF. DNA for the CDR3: TGCGCCAGCAGCCCTCCTCGGCCCCACGAGCAGTACTTC.

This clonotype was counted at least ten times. This CDR3 reads CASSQDHTGGGKLFF. In DNA form, the CDR3 reads TGTGCCAGCAGCCAAGATCACACAGGGGGCGGAAAACTGTTTTTT. The chain couples TRBV3-1 to TRBJ1-4, with 9 bases matching TRBD1. Germline trimming cut 0 bases from V and 10 bases from J; bases unmatched to any gene: 6. CDR3 length: 15 residues. CDR1 is LGHDT, CDR2 YNNKEL, per germline (reference sequence). Together with reference TRBV3-1 and TRBJ1-4, the CDR3 gives the full variable domain: DTAVSQTPKYLVTQMGNDKSIKCEQNLGHDTMYWYKQDSKKFLKIMFSYNNKELIINETVPNRFSPKSPDKAHLNLHINSLELGDSAVYFCASSQDHTGGGKLFFGSGTQLSVL.

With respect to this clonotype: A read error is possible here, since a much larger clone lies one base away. For the CDR3, the DNA is TGTGCCACCAGCCCCCACCCGGCAGGGAGGGAAAAACCGTTTTTT. It is translated as CATSPHPAGREKPFF. V usage is TRBV15 and J usage is TRBJ1-4; weak D call: TRBD1 (5 bases). The CDR3 has 15 residues. The germline V gene encodes CDR1 LNHNV and CDR2 YYDKDF (reference sequence).